The 27 T cell receptor beta chains listed next were all sequenced from one sample in a study of blood T cell repertoires in COVID-19. Only in-frame clones appear in the TCRdb table, and some are missing; sequencing was by immunoSEQ multiplex PCR. The sample includes about 280,000 clones, 80% to 90% of them seen just once. The sample consisted of peripheral blood. These TCRs come from a woman aged 50 to 60 who had recovered from COVID-19.

The rearrangement joins TRBV14 to TRBJ2-5, with TRBD2 as a possible D gene (6 bases). CDR1 and CDR2 (germline): SGHDN, FVKESK. Trimming stripped 4 bases from V and 2 bases from J, with 11 bases between. CDR3 size: 14 residues. The CDR3 nucleotides are TGTGCCAGCAGCCCGCGCGCGGGGCAAGAGACCCAGTACTTC. Translated: CASSPRAGQETQYF.

This sequence joins TRBV19 and TRBJ2-1; 7 nucleotides agree with TRBD1. The CDR3 totals 13 residues. With 3 bases clipped from V and 9 bases from J, the junction kept 5 bases outside the gene matches. Germline V gene data show CDR1 as LNHDA and CDR2 as SQIVND (reference sequence). The CDR3 bases are TGTGCCAGTAGTATCTTGACAGGGAGTGAGCAGTTCTTC. Amino acid sequence: CASSILTGSEQFF.

The chain links TRBV28 to TRBJ1-2, with TRBD1 as a possible D gene (5 bases). Trimming removed 6 bases at V and 4 bases at J, with 21 bases between. The CDR3 length is 16 residues. Germline V gene data show CDR1 as MDHEN and CDR2 as SYDVKM. CDR3 DNA sequence: TGTGCCAGCAGCTCCCCAGGGATTCAGGTCTCCTATGGCTACACCTTC. This encodes CASSSPGIQVSYGYTF.

The CDR3 bases are TGTGCCAGCAGTACTGGGCCGCAGCCCCAGACAGATACGCAGTATTTT. This sequence encodes CASSTGPQPQTDTQYF. The rearrangement links TRBV2 to TRBJ2-3; D is unresolved. The germline gives CDR1 SNHLY, CDR2 FYNNEI. The germline V and J ends were trimmed by 5 bases and 3 bases, with 18 bases remaining between them. The CDR3 spans 16 residues.

The chain recombines TRBV7-2 with TRBJ2-1, with 10 bases matching TRBD2. The CDR3 sequence is 15 residues long. V shed 4 bases and J 2 bases; nucleotides not matched to a gene: 2. CDR1 is SGHTA and CDR2 is FQGNSA in the germline V gene. CDR3 loop: CASSSGTSAYNEQFF. The CDR3 DNA follows: TGTGCCAGCAGCTCGGGGACTAGCGCCTACAATGAGCAGTTCTTC.

The table lists this clone with a count of one. The chain joins TRBV29-1 to TRBJ2-7; perhaps TRBD2 as D (5 bases). Per germline, CDR1 SQVTM and CDR2 ANQGSEA. The CDR3 length is 15 residues. The ends were cut back, 1 base at V and 7 bases at J, with 20 bases in the middle. CDR3 loop: CSVEARSEGGWEQYF. CDR3 sequence (DNA): TGCAGCGTTGAAGCTCGCAGCGAAGGCGGGTGGGAGCAGTACTTC.

The genes are TRBV20-1 and TRBJ2-7; a possible D gene is TRBD2 (7 bases). Germline CDR1 is DFQATT and CDR2 is SNEGSKA (reference sequence). V lost 3 bases, J lost 5 bases, and 14 bases lay in between. The CDR3 is 13 amino acids. This CDR3 reads CSASPGGGNEQYF. The CDR3 DNA reads TGCAGTGCTAGTCCGGGGGGCGGCAACGAGCAGTACTTC.

This clone has just a few counts. The V and J genes are TRBV10-3 and TRBJ2-1, with 13 bases lining up with TRBD2. Germline values: CDR1 ENHRY, CDR2 SYGVKD. The CDR3 spans 15 residues. Unmatched junction bases numbered 3, after V lost 10 bases and J lost 0 bases. The CDR3 loop reads CATRTSGSSYNEQFF. The CDR3 DNA reads TGTGCCACAAGGACTAGCGGGAGCTCCTACAATGAGCAGTTCTTC.

The V call is TRBV7-2, the J call TRBJ2-7, with D possibly being TRBD1 (6 bases). CDR1 is SGHTA and CDR2 is FQGNSA in the germline V gene. V lost 1 base to trimming and J lost 8 bases, with 12 bases between them. There are 13 residues in the CDR3. The CDR3 is CASSLGTGTKQYF. CDR3 DNA sequence: TGTGCCAGCAGCTTAGGCACAGGGACGAAGCAGTACTTC.

The rearrangement links TRBV2 to TRBJ2-5; tentatively, D is TRBD2 (5 bases). There are 13 residues in the CDR3. Trimming stripped 6 bases from V and 5 bases from J, with 13 bases between. Germline-derived CDR1 and CDR2 are SNHLY and FYNNEI. CDR3 nucleotide sequence: TGTGCCAGCAGCGGACTCGAGAGGGAGACCCAGTACTTC. Protein product: CASSGLERETQYF.

This rearrangement joins TRBV24-1 to TRBJ1-2, with a tentative D call TRBD1 (6 bases). Per the germline V gene, CDR1 is KGHDR and CDR2 is SFDVKD. This CDR3 contains 14 residues. V was pared by 7 bases and J by 3 bases, with 14 bases between. CDR3 loop: CATSRGQGDYGYTF. The DNA for the CDR3 is TGTGCCACCAGCCGGGGACAAGGCGACTATGGCTACACCTTC.

The V and J genes are TRBV20-1 and TRBJ1-2, with D uncertain. The CDR3 is 11 residues long. The V and J ends lost 5 bases and 3 bases respectively, with 7 bases between them. Germline V CDR1 and CDR2: DFQATT, SNEGSKA (reference sequence). The CDR3 spells CSASGDYGYTF. In DNA form, the CDR3 reads TGCAGTGCTTCCGGGGACTATGGCTACACCTTC.

The chain employs TRBV5-1 and TRBJ1-2, with 10 bases aligning to TRBD1. Unmatched junction bases numbered 6, after V lost 4 bases and J lost 3 bases. The CDR3 totals 15 residues. Germline V gene data show CDR1 as SGHRS and CDR2 as YFSETQ. The CDR3 DNA sequence: TGCGCCAGCAGCGAAAGACAGGGGGCCTACTATGGCTACACCTTC. It encodes CASSERQGAYYGYTF.

The V call is TRBV4-2, the J call TRBJ1-1; D may be TRBD1 (6 bases). CDR3 length: 15 residues. CDR1 is LGHNA, CDR2 YNFKEQ, per germline. Trimming pared 3 bases from V and 4 bases from J, leaving 15 bases between. The CDR3 bases are TGTGCCAGCAGCCACCAGGGGTCCAGGGCCACTGAAGCTTTCTTT. This translates into CASSHQGSRATEAFF.

This chain joins TRBV19 and TRBJ1-2; D is perhaps TRBD1 (5 bases). V lost 7 bases, J lost 4 bases, and 16 bases lay in between. The CDR3 contains 14 residues. The germline V gene has CDR1 LNHDA and CDR2 SQIVND (reference sequence). CDR3 amino acids: CASMFGGRRYGYTF. In nucleotides, the CDR3 is TGTGCCAGTATGTTCGGGGGGAGACGCTATGGCTACACCTTC.

In this sample, this clone turned up once. The chain carries TRBV3-1 (or the pseudogene TRBV3-2) and TRBJ2-1, with D unresolved. The CDR3 is 11 amino acids. In germline, CDR1 is LGHDT, CDR2 YNNKEL (reference sequence). The germline V and J ends were trimmed by 0 bases and 9 bases, with 3 bases remaining between them. The CDR3 region is CASSQESEQFF. The CDR3 nucleotides are TGTGCCAGCAGCCAAGAGAGTGAGCAGTTCTTC.

The chain couples TRBV6-2 or TRBV6-3 to TRBJ1-5; D might be TRBD1 (6 bases). Germline V gene sequence: CDR1 MNHEY, CDR2 SVGEGT. The CDR3 covers 13 residues. V was clipped by 6 bases and J by 6 bases, with 12 bases between them. DNA for the CDR3: TGTGCCAGCAGCCGGGGGCTTGTTCAGCCCCAGCATTTT. Translating gives CASSRGLVQPQHF.

This chain joins TRBV28 and TRBJ1-2; 7 bases agree with TRBD1. Germline trimming cut 6 bases from V and 8 bases from J; bases unmatched to any gene: 6. The CDR3 runs 12 residues. CDR1 and CDR2 (germline): MDHEN, SYDVKM. The CDR3 region has the DNA TGTGCCAGCAGCATACAGGGGAGCGGCTACACCTTC. It specifies CASSIQGSGYTF.

A note on this clone: Other nucleotide sequences from this sample produce the same CDR3. The chain is built from TRBV28 and TRBJ2-7; D perhaps matches TRBD1 (5 bases). The germline V gene encodes CDR1 MDHEN and CDR2 SYDVKM. CDR3 size: 13 residues. Between the trimmed V and J ends, which lost 3 bases and 3 bases, there was a span of 9 bases. The CDR3 is CASSLLRGYEQYF. The CDR3 coding sequence is TGTGCCAGCAGTTTGCTTAGGGGCTACGAGCAGTACTTC.

This clone appeared once. The chain joins TRBV9 to TRBJ2-1, with 12 positions matching TRBD2. CDR1 SGDLS and CDR2 YYNGEE come from the germline V gene. CDR3 length equals 18 residues. The V gene end was trimmed by 0 bases and the J gene end by 6 bases; junction bases not matched to a gene: 10. The CDR3 DNA reads TGTGCCAGCAGCGTAGCTCCCCCGACTAGCGGGGGCACCAATGAGCAGTTCTTC. Its translation is CASSVAPPTSGGTNEQFF.

This clone was seen just once. The chain couples TRBV6-4 to TRBJ2-7, with 7 bases aligning to TRBD2. J was trimmed by 3 bases and V by 5 bases; bases with no gene match: 10. CDR1 is MRHNA, CDR2 SNTAGT, per germline. This CDR3 spans 15 amino acids. The CDR3 reads CASSRGVFPDYEQYF. The CDR3 DNA is TGTGCCAGCAGTCGGGGGGTATTCCCGGACTACGAGCAGTACTTC.

The rearrangement joins TRBV4-3 to TRBJ2-3; maybe TRBD2 (5 bases). The V gene lost 1 base and the J gene lost 0 bases, with 14 bases spanning the gap. The CDR3 is made up of 17 amino acids. Germline loops: CDR1 LGHNA, CDR2 YSLEER. CDR3 bases: TGCGCCAGCAGCCAAGCGGCGGGCGTCCCTAGCACAGATACGCAGTATTTT. Encoded protein: CASSQAAGVPSTDTQYF.

V is TRBV6-5 and J is TRBJ2-5; 7 bases line up with TRBD1. This CDR3 has 14 amino acids. J gave up 3 bases and V 6 bases, and 7 bases lay outside the gene matches. Per germline, CDR1 MNHEY and CDR2 SVGAGI. The CDR3 DNA follows: TGTGCCAGCAGCCGACGGGACAGCAAAGAGACCCAGTACTTC. It translates to CASSRRDSKETQYF.

This clone was detected once. The V and J genes are TRBV18 and TRBJ2-7; 8 bases fit TRBD1. The germline CDR1 and CDR2 sequences are KGHSH and LQKENI. The junction had 3 bases not matched to a gene; V was cut back by 5 bases and J by 3 bases. The CDR3 has 13 amino acids. The CDR3 loop reads CASSFDRGYEQYF. CDR3 nucleotide sequence: TGTGCCAGCTCATTTGACAGGGGCTACGAGCAGTACTTC.

This clone turned up a few times. The chain has TRBV7-8 and TRBJ2-7, with 9 bases lining up with TRBD1. From germline, CDR1 is SGHVS and CDR2 FQNEAQ. This CDR3 has 14 residues. Unmatched junction bases numbered 5, after V lost 6 bases and J lost 2 bases. CDR3 coding DNA: TGTGCCAGCAGATGGGGGGACAGGGCCTACGAGCAGTACTTC. Protein product: CASRWGDRAYEQYF. Filled out from reference TRBV7-8 and TRBJ2-7, the complete variable domain reads GAGVSQSPRYKVAKRGQDVALRCDPISGHVSLFWYQQALGQGPEFLTYFQNEAQLDKSGLPSDRFFAERPEGSVSTLKIQRTQQEDSAVYLCASRWGDRAYEQYFGPGTRLTVT.

The rearrangement links TRBV6-4 to TRBJ2-7; 12 bases are shared with TRBD1. Germline V gene sequence: CDR1 MRHNA, CDR2 SNTAGT. With V trimmed by 3 bases and J by 7 bases, 10 bases remained unmatched. The CDR3 spans 16 residues. The CDR3 bases are TGTGCCAGCAGTGATCCGGGACAGGGGGCACCATGGGAGCAGTACTTC. Translated: CASSDPGQGAPWEQYF.

This clone was picked up a small number of times. The V gene is TRBV10-3, the J gene TRBJ1-1; 7 bases fit TRBD1. Trimming at V came to 9 bases and at J to 1 base, leaving 5 bases not matched to a gene. This CDR3 is built from 13 residues. Germline V gene sequence: CDR1 ENHRY, CDR2 SYGVKD. Here the CDR3 DNA reads TGTGCCATTAGGGACAGTAGGAACACTGAAGCTTTCTTT. Translation gives CAIRDSRNTEAFF.